This paragraph covers one T cell receptor (beta chain) sequence. The antigen remains unidentified. Each CDR3 protein is one row after TCRdb ran MiXCR on the reads. The sample consists of about 440,000 distinct CDR3 sequences, approximately 33% of them appearing once. The source of the sample is a study of T cell repertoires in cytomegalovirus infection. About the research overall: Signatures in public TCR beta sequences pointed to both CMV infection and matching HLA type.

Study outcomes and limitations: Individuals carrying CMV plus the relevant HLA were identified by cumulative frequency of public TCR beta families. It was HLA-C-restricted CMV-specific TCR beta clonotypes that dominated the response ex vivo.

This CDR3 comprises 15 residues. V gave up 4 bases and J gave up 8 bases; unmatched junction bases: 12. Germline V gene sequence: CDR1 LGHDT, CDR2 YNNKEL (reference sequence). J is TRBJ1-2 and V is TRBV3-1, with 8 positions matching TRBD1. The sequence derives from a human donor in good health (CMV status not recorded). Some clones in this sample may be carry-over from other donors' samples. The sequenced sample consisted of PBMCs. CDR3 nucleotides: TGTGCCAGCAGCCTGCTCACAGGGGGGAGCGGAGGCTACACCTTC. Translation: CASSLLTGGSGGYTF.